Each of the 5 T cell receptor beta chains below was sequenced from the same sample in a study of T cell repertoires in cytomegalovirus infection. TCRdb called the reads again in MiXCR, with one record for every CDR3 protein. Found here are around 740,000 distinct CDR3 sequences, under 40% of them singletons; the top ten hold about 2.8%. Sequencing was performed on PBMCs. Receptors were obtained from a human donor in good health (CMV status not recorded). Some clones in this sample may be carry-over from other donors' samples.

This clonotype was found a few times. The chain links TRBV28 to TRBJ1-1, with 8 positions matching TRBD1. CDR1 is MDHEN, CDR2 SYDVKM, per germline. Germline trimming cut 4 bases from V and 8 bases from J; bases unmatched to any gene: 12. The CDR3 is 15 residues long. CDR3 DNA sequence: TGTGCCAGCAGTTCACCCGGACAGGGAGGAAAGGAAGCTTTCTTT. Translating it yields CASSSPGQGGKEAFF.

This clonotype was detected a few times. The rearrangement uses TRBV7-2 and TRBJ2-2; D might be TRBD1 (6 bases). The germline gives CDR1 SGHTA, CDR2 FQGNSA. This CDR3 region has 15 residues. The V end lost 5 bases, the J end lost 6 bases, and 16 bases lay between the germline ends. The CDR3 DNA follows: TGTGCCAGCAGCCTGGACAGCAAGGGGGCCGGGGAGCTGTTTTTT. Translated, it gives CASSLDSKGAGELFF.

This clonotype was seen many times. This chain connects TRBV7-6 to TRBJ2-3; D possibly corresponds to TRBD1 (6 bases). V was cut by 5 bases and J by 2 bases, with 14 bases left in between. The CDR3 contains 15 residues. CDR1 is SGHVS, CDR2 FNYEAQ, per germline. The CDR3 loop reads CASSPRLGATDTQYF. The CDR3 coding sequence is TGTGCCAGCAGCCCAAGGTTGGGGGCCACAGATACGCAGTATTTT.

This sequence joins TRBV9 and TRBJ2-3; no firm D call. The CDR3 covers 16 residues. The germline V and J ends were trimmed by 3 bases and 0 bases, with 14 bases remaining between them. Germline lookup yields CDR1 SGDLS and CDR2 YYNGEE. The CDR3 DNA reads TGTGCCAGCAGCGGAGCCACAGTTACTAGCACAGATACGCAGTATTTT. As protein: CASSGATVTSTDTQYF.

The count of this clonotype is one. V gene TRBV20-1 combines with J gene TRBJ1-1; D may be TRBD1 (6 bases). V was clipped by 4 bases and J by 1 base, with 16 bases between them. The CDR3 is 15 residues long. Germline assignment: CDR1 DFQATT and CDR2 SNEGSKA (reference sequence). The CDR3, as DNA: TGCAGTGCTAAACGCCCGGGACACCAGAACACTGAAGCTTTCTTT. Its translation is CSAKRPGHQNTEAFF.